The 10 T cell receptor beta chains below were found in one sample sequenced in a study of vaccination and CD4 T cells after COVID-19. The sample's treatment: roughly 11-day PBMC culture with coronavirus spike peptide pools or control peptides (ViraFEST assay). Researchers used the Oncomine TCR Beta short-read assay to sequence DNA from cultured CD4+ T cells. From the PCR reads, TCRdb called clonotypes with MiXCR, one entry per CDR3 protein. The table lists 20,000 to 25,000 distinct CDR3 sequences, roughly three fifths of them singletons. These receptors have no identified antigens. Sequenced material: CD4+ T cells from blood, cultured in vitro. The source is a human donor who had recovered from COVID-19.

This chain links TRBV12-3 or TRBV12-4 with TRBJ1-6; 7 bases match TRBD1. V trimming: 5 bases; J trimming: 7 bases; junction bases outside the gene matches: 14. CDR3 size: 17 residues. CDR3 in amino acids: CASSDAASGTANSPLHF. DNA of the CDR3: TGTGCCAGCAGTGATGCGGCCTCCGGGACAGCGAATTCACCCCTCCACTTT.

CDR3 coding DNA: TGCAGTGCTACTAAGGGACTCCGTGAAGCTTTCTTT. This codes for CSATKGLREAFF. The chain joins TRBV20-1 to TRBJ1-1; D might be TRBD1 (5 bases). Germline CDR1 reads DFQATT; CDR2 reads SNEGSKA (reference sequence). Trimming stripped 4 bases from V and 7 bases from J, with 13 bases between. CDR3 length: 12 amino acids.

This chain uses TRBV24-1 with TRBJ2-3; no definite D call. Germline V gives CDR1 KGHDR, CDR2 SFDVKD. The CDR3 extends over 15 amino acids. The V end was cut by 4 bases, the J end by 2 bases, with 12 bases between. CDR3 residues: CATSELSSSTDTQYF. DNA for the CDR3: TGTGCCACCAGTGAACTTAGCAGTTCCACAGATACGCAGTATTTT.

The chain combines TRBV20-1 with TRBJ2-5, with 13 nucleotides matching TRBD2. CDR3 length: 15 residues. The V gene end was trimmed by 6 bases and the J gene end by 5 bases; junction bases not matched to a gene: 9. Germline V gene lookup returns CDR1 DFQATT and CDR2 SNEGSKA (reference sequence). The CDR3 DNA reads as TGCAGTGCGCGGACTAGCGGGAGTACCATCGAGACCCAGTACTTC. This translates into CSARTSGSTIETQYF.

The chain links TRBV9 to TRBJ1-2; D is possibly TRBD1 (5 bases). Germline V CDR1 and CDR2: SGDLS, YYNGEE. The CDR3 runs 12 residues. V lost 4 bases to trimming and J lost 8 bases, with 12 bases between them. CDR3 protein: CASSTGTQGYTF. The DNA of the CDR3 is TGTGCCAGCAGCACCGGGACGCAGGGCTACACCTTC.

This clonotype was counted only a few times. The genes are TRBV20-1 and TRBJ1-1; D perhaps matches TRBD1 (5 bases). Germline V gives CDR1 DFQATT, CDR2 SNEGSKA (reference sequence). The CDR3 is made up of 14 amino acids. Trimming removed 6 bases at V and 1 base at J, with 15 bases between. The CDR3, as DNA: TGCAGTGCCCATCAAGGGGCTAGGAACACTGAAGCTTTCTTT. It is translated as CSAHQGARNTEAFF.

In its sample, this clonotype was seen a few times. V gene TRBV6-1 combines with J gene TRBJ1-3; D is ambiguous. V was cut by 6 bases and J by 1 base, with 13 bases left in between. The germline gives CDR1 MNHNS, CDR2 SASEGT. The CDR3 spans 15 residues. The CDR3 protein is CASRGRLWSGNTIYF. The CDR3 DNA reads as TGTGCCAGCAGGGGCCGTTTGTGGTCTGGAAACACCATATATTTT.

This clonotype was seen only a few times. The chain carries TRBV20-1 and TRBJ1-1, with D possibly matching TRBD1 (6 bases). Germline V gene lookup returns CDR1 DFQATT and CDR2 SNEGSKA (reference sequence). The V end lost 0 bases, the J end lost 11 bases, and 19 bases lay between the germline ends. The CDR3 has 14 amino acids. The CDR3 DNA reads TGCAGTGCTAGAGACCAAGGGGGGCCTCAGGGTGCTTTCTTT. The encoded protein is CSARDQGGPQGAFF.

The chain joins TRBV5-8 to TRBJ1-4; 7 bases agree with TRBD1. This CDR3 comprises 14 residues. With V trimmed by 4 bases and J by 5 bases, 5 bases remained unmatched. Germline V gene lookup returns CDR1 SGHTS and CDR2 YDEGEE. The CDR3 reads CASSRQGANEKLFF. In DNA form, the CDR3 reads TGTGCCAGCAGCCGACAGGGTGCCAATGAAAAACTGTTTTTT.

This clonotype appeared a few times. The gene calls are TRBV6-2 or TRBV6-3 and TRBJ1-5, with 7 nucleotides matching TRBD1. The ends lost 6 bases at V and 1 base at J; junction bases unmatched: 6. Germline V gene data show CDR1 as MNHEY and CDR2 as SVGEGT. This CDR3 is built from 15 residues. DNA for the CDR3: TGTGCCAGCAGGCGGACAGGAACCAGCAATCAGCCCCAGCATTTT. As protein: CASRRTGTSNQPQHF.